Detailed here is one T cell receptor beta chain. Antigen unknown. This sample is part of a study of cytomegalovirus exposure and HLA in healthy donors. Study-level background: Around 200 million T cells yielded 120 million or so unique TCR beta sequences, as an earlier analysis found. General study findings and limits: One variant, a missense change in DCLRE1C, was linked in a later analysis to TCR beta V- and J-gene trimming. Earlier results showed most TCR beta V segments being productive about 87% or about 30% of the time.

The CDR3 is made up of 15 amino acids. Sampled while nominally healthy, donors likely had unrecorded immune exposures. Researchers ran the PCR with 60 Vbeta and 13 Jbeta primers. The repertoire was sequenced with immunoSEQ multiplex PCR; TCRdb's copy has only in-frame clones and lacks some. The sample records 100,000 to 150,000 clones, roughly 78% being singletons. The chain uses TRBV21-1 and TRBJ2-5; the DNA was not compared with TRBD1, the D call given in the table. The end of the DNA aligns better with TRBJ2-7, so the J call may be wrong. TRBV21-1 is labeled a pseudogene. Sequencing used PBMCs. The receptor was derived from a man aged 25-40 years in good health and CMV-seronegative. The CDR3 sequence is CASRTGDSSPYEQYF. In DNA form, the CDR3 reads TGTGCCAGCAGGACGGGGGACAGCTCACCCTACGAGCAGTACTTC.